The following is a TCR beta chain sequence with its context. The CDR3 has 16 amino acids. From germline, CDR1 is SGHRS and CDR2 YFSETQ. V gave up 4 bases and J gave up 0 bases, with 13 bases separating them. The entry originates in a study of T-cell reconstitution after alpha-beta-depleted transplantation in children. The library targeted TCRbeta and was prepared with unique molecular identifiers. MiXCR was run by TCRdb on the PCR reads, yielding one entry per CDR3 protein. The sample shows around 450,000 distinct CDR3 sequences, around 15% of them seen only once. The specimen was PBMCs, mostly from graft donor cells, collected 360 days after TCRalphabeta/CD19-depleted stem cell transplant. The sequence came from a boy younger than two who had a stem cell transplant for Wiskott-Aldrich syndrome, so the T cells may come from the graft donor. The genes are TRBV5-1 and TRBJ2-2; possibly TRBD2 for D (6 bases). CDR3 in amino acids: CASSQGTPANTGELFF. DNA for the CDR3: TGCGCCAGCAGCCAAGGGACTCCCGCGAACACCGGGGAGCTGTTTTTT.